This TCR beta chain was observed in a study of beta chain features in type 1 diabetes. Study summary: All samples yielded roughly 100 million examined sorted cells. Overall study results and limits: Comparison showed that naive, central memory and Treg TCRB repertoires appeared more similar among patients than among healthy donors. Within each of all four CD4+ subsets, Type 1 diabetes patients had TCRB CDR3s that were moderately but significantly shorter. No resolution was reached here on whether HLA type influences TCRB rearrangement. Type 1 diabetes patients had VDJ junctions that carried fewer insertions and more deletions.

Germline V gives CDR1 MNHEY, CDR2 SVGAGI. V lost 8 bases, J lost 2 bases, and 17 bases lay in between. The CDR3 totals 15 residues. For this clone: What it binds is unknown.

The isolated RNA, all of it, was reverse transcribed, so expressed TCRB transcripts were what got sequenced. The repertoire was sequenced with immunoSEQ multiplex PCR; TCRdb's copy has only in-frame clones and lacks some. Among over 600,000 clones listed, 9.5% to 15% were seen once. The receptor was derived from a man between 25 and 39 years old with type 1 diabetes. Sequenced material: naive CD4+ T cells from blood. The rearrangement links TRBV6-5 to TRBJ2-3, with D tentatively TRBD2 (6 bases). CDR3 nucleotides: TGTGCCAGCCTCAGGAGGGGAATACCCACAGATACGCAGTATTTT. Protein: CASLRRGIPTDTQYF.